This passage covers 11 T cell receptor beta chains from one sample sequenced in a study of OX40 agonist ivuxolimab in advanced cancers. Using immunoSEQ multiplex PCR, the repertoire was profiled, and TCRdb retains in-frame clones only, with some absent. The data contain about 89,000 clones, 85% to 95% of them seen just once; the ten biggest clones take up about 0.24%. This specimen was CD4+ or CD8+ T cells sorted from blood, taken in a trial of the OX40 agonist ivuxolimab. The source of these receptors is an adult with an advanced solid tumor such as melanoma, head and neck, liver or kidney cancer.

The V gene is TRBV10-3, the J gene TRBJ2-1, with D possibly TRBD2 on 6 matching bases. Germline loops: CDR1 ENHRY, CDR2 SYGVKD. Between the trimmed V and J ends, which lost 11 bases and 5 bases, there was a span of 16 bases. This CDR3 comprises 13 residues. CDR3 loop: CAAREVKNNEQFF. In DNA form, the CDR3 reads TGTGCCGCCAGGGAGGTAAAAAACAATGAGCAGTTCTTC.

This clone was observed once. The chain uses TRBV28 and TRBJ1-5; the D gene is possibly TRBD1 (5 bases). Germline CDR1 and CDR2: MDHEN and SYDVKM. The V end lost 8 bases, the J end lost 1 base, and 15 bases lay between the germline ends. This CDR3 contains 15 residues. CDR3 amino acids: CASRLGGGSNQPQHF. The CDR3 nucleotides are TGTGCCAGCCGTCTTGGGGGGGGGAGCAATCAGCCCCAGCATTTT. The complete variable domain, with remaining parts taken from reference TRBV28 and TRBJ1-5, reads DVKVTQSSRYLVKRTGEKVFLECVQDMDHENMFWYRQDPGLGLRLIYFSYDVKMKEKGDIPEGYSVSREKKERFSLILESASTNQTSMYLCASRLGGGSNQPQHFGDGTRLSIL.

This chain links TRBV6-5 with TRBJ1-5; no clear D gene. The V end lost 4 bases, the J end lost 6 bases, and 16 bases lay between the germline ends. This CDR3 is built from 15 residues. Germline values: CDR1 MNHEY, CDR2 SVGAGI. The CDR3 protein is CASSSRRVGGQPQHF. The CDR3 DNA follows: TGTGCCAGCAGTTCGAGGAGGGTGGGCGGTCAGCCCCAGCATTTT.

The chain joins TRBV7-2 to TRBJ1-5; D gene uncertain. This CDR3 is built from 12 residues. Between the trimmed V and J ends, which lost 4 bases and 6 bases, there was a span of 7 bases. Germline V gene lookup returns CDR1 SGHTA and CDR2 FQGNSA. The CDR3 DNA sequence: TGTGCCAGCAGCTCGACACTTCAGCCCCAGCATTTT. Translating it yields CASSSTLQPQHF.

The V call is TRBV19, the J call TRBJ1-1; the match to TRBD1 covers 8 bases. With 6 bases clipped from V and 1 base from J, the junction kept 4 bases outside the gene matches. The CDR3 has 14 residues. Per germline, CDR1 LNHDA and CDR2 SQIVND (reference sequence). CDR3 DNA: TGTGCCAGTAGCGGGACAGGCGAGAACACTGAAGCTTTCTTT. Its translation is CASSGTGENTEAFF. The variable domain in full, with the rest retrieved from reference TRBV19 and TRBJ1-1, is DGGITQSPKYLFRKEGQNVTLSCEQNLNHDAMYWYRQDPGQGLRLIYYSQIVNDFQKGDIAEGYSVSREKKESFPLTVTSAQKNPTAFYLCASSGTGENTEAFFGQGTRLTVV.

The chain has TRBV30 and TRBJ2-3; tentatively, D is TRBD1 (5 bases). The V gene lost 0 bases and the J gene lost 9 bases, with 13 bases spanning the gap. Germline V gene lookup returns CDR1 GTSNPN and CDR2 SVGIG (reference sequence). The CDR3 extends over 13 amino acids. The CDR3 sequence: CAWSVVNQGTQYF. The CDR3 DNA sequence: TGTGCCTGGAGTGTTGTAAACCAGGGAACGCAGTATTTT. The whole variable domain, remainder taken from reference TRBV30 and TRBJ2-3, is SQTIHQWPATLVQPVGSPLSLECTVEGTSNPNLYWYRQAAGRGLQLLFYSVGIGQISSEVPQNLSASRPQDRQFILSSKKLLLSDSGFYLCAWSVVNQGTQYFGPGTRLTVL.

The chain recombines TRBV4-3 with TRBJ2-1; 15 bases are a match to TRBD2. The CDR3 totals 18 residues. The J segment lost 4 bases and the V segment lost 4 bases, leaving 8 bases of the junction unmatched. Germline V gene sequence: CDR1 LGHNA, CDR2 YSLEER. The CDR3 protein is CASSPGLAGGRLYNEQFF. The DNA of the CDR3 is TGCGCCAGCAGCCCGGGACTAGCGGGGGGTCGTTTATACAATGAGCAGTTCTTC.

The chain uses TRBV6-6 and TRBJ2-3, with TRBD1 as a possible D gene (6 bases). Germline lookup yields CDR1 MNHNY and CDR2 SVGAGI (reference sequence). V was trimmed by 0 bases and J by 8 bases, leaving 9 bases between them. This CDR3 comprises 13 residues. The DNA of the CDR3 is TGTGCCAGCAGTTACTCCAGACAGGCTACGCAGTATTTT. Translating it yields CASSYSRQATQYF.

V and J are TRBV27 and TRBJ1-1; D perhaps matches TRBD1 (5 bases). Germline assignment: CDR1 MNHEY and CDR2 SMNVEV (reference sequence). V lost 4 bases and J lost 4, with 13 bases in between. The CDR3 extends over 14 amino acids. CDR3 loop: CASSSQGRITEAFF. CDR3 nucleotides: TGTGCCAGCAGTTCCCAGGGACGGATCACTGAAGCTTTCTTT.

CDR3 bases: TGTGCCAGCACAGTGCCGTACACTGAAGCTTTCTTT. It specifies CASTVPYTEAFF. V gene TRBV6-1 combines with J gene TRBJ1-1; D is unresolved. The CDR3 is 12 amino acids. Germline V gives CDR1 MNHNS, CDR2 SASEGT. V was shortened by 7 bases and J by 3 bases, with 9 bases between the two germline ends.

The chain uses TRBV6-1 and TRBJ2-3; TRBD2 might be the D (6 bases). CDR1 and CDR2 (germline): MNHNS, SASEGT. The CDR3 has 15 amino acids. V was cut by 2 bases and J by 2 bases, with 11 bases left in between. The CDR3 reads CASSEFRGSTDTQYF. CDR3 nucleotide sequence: TGTGCCAGCAGTGAATTTCGGGGGTCCACAGATACGCAGTATTTT.